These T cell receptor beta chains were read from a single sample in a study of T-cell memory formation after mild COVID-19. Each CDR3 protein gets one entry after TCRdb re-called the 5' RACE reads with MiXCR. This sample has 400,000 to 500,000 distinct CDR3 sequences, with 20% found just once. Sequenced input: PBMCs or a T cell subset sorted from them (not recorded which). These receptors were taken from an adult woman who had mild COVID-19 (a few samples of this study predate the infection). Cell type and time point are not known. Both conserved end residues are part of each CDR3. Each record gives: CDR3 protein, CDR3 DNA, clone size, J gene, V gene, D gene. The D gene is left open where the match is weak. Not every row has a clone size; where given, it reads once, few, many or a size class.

CSAGIAGSSYEQYF,TGCAGTGCTGGGATAGCGGGGAGCTCCTACGAGCAGTACTTC,.,TRBJ2-7,TRBV20-1,TRBD2
CASSYLRLAVSSYEQYF,TGTGCCAGCAGTTACCTGCGGCTAGCGGTAAGCTCCTACGAGCAGTACTTC,few,TRBJ2-7,TRBV6-2/TRBV6-3,TRBD2
CASSQTSAYEQYF,TGTGCCAGCTCTCAGACTAGCGCATACGAGCAGTACTTC,.,TRBJ2-7,TRBV6-6,TRBD2
CATTAGTSGTYEQYF,TGTGCCACCACTGCCGGGACTAGCGGCACCTACGAGCAGTACTTC,.,TRBJ2-7,TRBV19,TRBD2
CASSLVTPGGNEQFF,TGTGCCAGCAGCTTGGTCACCCCCGGGGGCAATGAGCAGTTCTTC,.,TRBJ2-1,TRBV5-4,.
CAIGGHLQETQYF,TGTGCCATCGGGGGCCACCTTCAGGAGACCCAGTACTTC,.,TRBJ2-5,TRBV10-3,.
CASSYSPNPRETQYF,TGTGCCAGCAGTTACTCACCTAATCCTCGAGAGACCCAGTACTTC,.,TRBJ2-5,TRBV6-5,.
CATSDSTETQYF,TGTGCCACCAGTGACTCAACCGAAACGCAGTATTTT,few,TRBJ2-3,TRBV24-1,.
CASTSGVGQNIQYF,TGTGCCAGCACATCGGGGGTCGGACAAAACATTCAGTACTTC,few,TRBJ2-4,TRBV9,.
CASSFSGSNTEAFF,TGTGCCAGCTCCTTCTCGGGTTCGAACACTGAAGCTTTCTTT,few,TRBJ1-1,TRBV18,.
CASSPGTGFTETQYF,TGTGCCAGCAGCCCCGGGACAGGGTTTACAGAGACCCAGTACTTC,few,TRBJ2-5,TRBV5-4,TRBD1
CASSPRQGAHSLF,TGTGCCAGCAGCCCGAGGCAGGGGGCCCACTCGCTCTTC,.,TRBJ2-1,TRBV7-2,TRBD1
CASSPRERTDTQYF,TGTGCCAGCAGTCCTCGTGAGCGCACAGATACGCAGTATTTT,.,TRBJ2-3,TRBV11-3,.
CASSQDPKNTEAFF,TGCGCCAGCAGCCAAGATCCTAAAAACACTGAAGCTTTCTTT,.,TRBJ1-1,TRBV4-1,.
CASSPWLGETQYF,TGTGCCAGCAGCCCCTGGCTGGGGGAGACCCAGTACTTC,.,TRBJ2-5,TRBV7-3,.
CSVERDYEQYF,TGCAGCGTTGAACGGGACTACGAGCAGTACTTC,few,TRBJ2-7,TRBV29-1,.
CASAGTGISDYGYTF,TGTGCCAGCGCGGGGACAGGGATTTCTGACTATGGCTACACCTTC,.,TRBJ1-2,TRBV6-5,TRBD1
CASSLQEAETQYF,TGTGCCAGCAGCTTACAGGAAGCGGAGACCCAGTACTTC,.,TRBJ2-5,TRBV11-2,.
CASRPILAGRTYEQYF,TGCGCCAGCAGACCCATCCTAGCGGGAAGGACCTACGAGCAGTACTTC,.,TRBJ2-7,TRBV5-1,TRBD2
CAWSLTVQNTEAFF,TGTGCCTGGAGTCTGACAGTACAGAACACTGAAGCTTTCTTT,few,TRBJ1-1,TRBV30,.
CAISGAANTEAFF,TGTGCCATCAGTGGAGCAGCGAACACTGAAGCTTTCTTT,.,TRBJ1-1,TRBV10-3,.
CASSSSGGRTGELFF,TGTGCCAGCAGCTCCTCAGGGGGCCGGACCGGGGAGCTGTTTTTT,.,TRBJ2-2,TRBV5-4,TRBD1
CASSLGGTLGSEQFF,TGTGCCAGCAGCTTAGGGGGAACCCTTGGGAGTGAGCAGTTCTTC,few,TRBJ2-1,TRBV5-6,.
CSAKGLAGYEQYF,TGCAGTGCTAAGGGACTAGCGGGCTACGAGCAGTACTTC,once,TRBJ2-7,TRBV20-1,TRBD2
CASSLVTFRSTVGANVLTF,TGTGCCAGCAGCTTAGTCACCTTCAGGAGTACGGTGGGGGCCAACGTCCTGACTTTC,few,TRBJ2-6,TRBV11-2,.
CATSRVDRKDPGGSNYGYTF,TGTGCCACCAGCAGAGTTGACAGGAAGGACCCCGGGGGGTCTAACTATGGCTACACCTTC,.,TRBJ1-2,TRBV15,.
CASSFRDPLYEQYF,TGCGCCAGCAGCTTTCGGGACCCCCTCTACGAGCAGTACTTC,few,TRBJ2-7,TRBV5-1,.
CASSFGGSNNSPLHF,TGTGCCAGCAGTTTCGGGGGAAGTAATAATTCACCCCTCCACTTT,.,TRBJ1-6,TRBV12-3/TRBV12-4,.
CASSLVGPSKTDTQYF,TGTGCCAGCAGCTTAGTAGGGCCATCGAAGACAGATACGCAGTATTTT,few,TRBJ2-3,TRBV7-2,.
CASSLRVEQYF,TGTGCCAGCAGTCTCAGGGTCGAGCAGTACTTC,many,TRBJ2-7,TRBV12-3/TRBV12-4,.
CASSLKGLLSYEQYF,TGCGCCAGCAGCTTGAAGGGGCTCCTCTCCTACGAGCAGTACTTC,.,TRBJ2-7,TRBV5-1,.
CASSPPSVDTQYF,TGTGCCAGCAGCCCACCGTCCGTCGATACGCAGTATTTT,many,TRBJ2-3,TRBV7-3,.
CASSYSRKVGASDGYTF,TGTGCCAGCAGTTACTCGAGAAAGGTCGGGGCAAGCGATGGCTACACCTTC,many,TRBJ1-2,TRBV6-5,.
CASSYSGTRLAEQYF,TGTGCCAGCAGTTACTCGGGGACTAGACTTGCCGAGCAGTACTTC,many,TRBJ2-7,TRBV6-5,TRBD2
CATYKTSGETQYF,TGTGCCACCTATAAGACTAGCGGAGAGACCCAGTACTTC,.,TRBJ2-5,TRBV6-6,TRBD2
CASSDSPDRFARNTGELFF,TGTGCCAGCAGCGATTCGCCCGACAGATTCGCCCGTAACACCGGGGAGCTGTTTTTT,few,TRBJ2-2,TRBV7-6,.
CASGGLGGLYEQYF,TGTGCCAGCGGGGGTTTGGGCGGCCTCTACGAGCAGTACTTC,.,TRBJ2-7,TRBV6-6,.
CASVGQGRTGELFF,TGTGCCAGCGTTGGACAGGGGAGAACCGGGGAGCTGTTTTTT,few,TRBJ2-2,TRBV12-3/TRBV12-4,TRBD1
CASSSLAGWTDTQYF,TGTGCCAGCAGCTCACTAGCGGGGTGGACAGATACGCAGTATTTT,few,TRBJ2-3,TRBV7-6,TRBD2
CASSPTGVSEQYF,TGTGCCAGCAGTCCGACAGGGGTTAGCGAGCAGTACTTC,.,TRBJ2-7,TRBV2,TRBD1
CASSQGVAGGSGNTIYF,TGCGCCAGCAGCCAAGGTGTAGCGGGAGGCTCTGGAAACACCATATATTTT,many,TRBJ1-3,TRBV4-3,.
CASSRGRMNTEAFF,TGTGCCAGCAGTAGGGGACGGATGAACACTGAAGCTTTCTTT,many,TRBJ1-1,TRBV12-3/TRBV12-4,.
CASSRQDHNSPLHF,TGTGCCAGCAGCCGACAGGATCATAATTCACCCCTCCACTTT,.,TRBJ1-6,TRBV4-2,.
CASSPTLREPQHF,TGTGCCAGCAGCCCAACCCTGAGGGAGCCCCAGCATTTT,.,TRBJ1-5,TRBV3-1,.
CASSGGGFREAFF,TGTGCCAGCAGTGGGGGCGGGTTTCGTGAAGCTTTCTTT,.,TRBJ1-1,TRBV27,.
CASSLARASNTEAFF,TGTGCCAGCAGCTTAGCCCGGGCCTCAAACACTGAAGCTTTCTTT,.,TRBJ1-1,TRBV7-8,.
CSVEGQLTDPYEQYF,TGCAGCGTTGAAGGACAACTGACGGACCCCTACGAGCAGTACTTC,.,TRBJ2-7,TRBV29-1,.
CASSIKGPAGTYEQYF,TGTGCCAGTAGCATCAAGGGGCCAGCGGGCACCTACGAGCAGTACTTC,.,TRBJ2-7,TRBV19,.
CASSLFDNYEQYF,TGTGCCAGCAGTCTTTTTGACAACTACGAGCAGTACTTC,.,TRBJ2-7,TRBV7-3,.
CSARAAGTLNEKLFF,TGCAGTGCTAGAGCTGCCGGGACCTTAAATGAAAAACTGTTTTTT,.,TRBJ1-4,TRBV20-1,.
CASSQAYRATGELFF,TGCGCCAGCAGCCAAGCTTACAGGGCCACCGGGGAGCTGTTTTTT,.,TRBJ2-2,TRBV4-1,.
CASSQNGRLKNEQFF,TGTGCCAGCAGTCAGAACGGGAGGCTGAAGAATGAGCAGTTCTTC,few,TRBJ2-1,TRBV6-2/TRBV6-3,TRBD2
CSASPGTEAFF,TGCAGTGCTAGTCCTGGCACTGAAGCTTTCTTT,.,TRBJ1-1,TRBV20-1,.
CASRLGLAGGSEQYF,TGTGCCAGCAGGTTGGGACTAGCGGGGGGTAGCGAGCAGTACTTC,few,TRBJ2-7,TRBV2,TRBD2
CASSDGGGVNEQFF,TGCGCCAGCAGCGACGGCGGAGGTGTAAATGAGCAGTTCTTC,few,TRBJ2-1,TRBV5-1,.
CSAPVGGLRIEQFF,TGCAGTGCCCCTGTGGGGGGCCTGAGAATTGAGCAGTTCTTC,many,TRBJ2-1,TRBV20-1,.
CASSLGTRGGELFF,TGTGCCAGCAGTCTCGGGACACGGGGCGGGGAGCTGTTTTTT,.,TRBJ2-2,TRBV12-3/TRBV12-4,.
CASSFGPSGAQETQYF,TGTGCCAGCAGCTTTGGGCCTAGCGGGGCCCAAGAGACCCAGTACTTC,few,TRBJ2-5,TRBV7-3,TRBD2
CASSYSGQGQGEKLFF,TGTGCCAGCAGTTACTCGGGGCAGGGACAAGGTGAAAAACTGTTTTTT,few,TRBJ1-4,TRBV6-5,.
CASSSSQETGVVNEQFF,TGTGCCAGCAGTTCCTCTCAGGAGACAGGGGTAGTCAATGAGCAGTTCTTC,.,TRBJ2-1,TRBV28,TRBD1